This note documents a single T cell receptor beta chain sequence. This sample stems from a study of T cell changes during pregnancy in multiple sclerosis. This table comes from immunoSEQ multiplex PCR, and its TCRdb copy is limited to in-frame clones, with some not included. This sample has about 86,000 clones, with approximately 89% found just once. The clonotype was recovered from a female donor in good health, enrolled as a control in a pregnancy study. Sequenced material: peripheral blood, taken in the first trimester of pregnancy.

CDR3 amino acids: CASSPGGGGPGLSDEQFF. The CDR3 coding sequence is TGCGCCAGCAGCCCTGGGGGCGGGGGCCCGGGTTTAAGCGATGAGCAGTTCTTC. The chain uses TRBV5-1 and TRBJ2-1, with a tentative D call TRBD2 (7 bases). In germline, CDR1 is SGHRS, CDR2 YFSETQ. Trimming removed 4 bases at V and 8 bases at J, with 28 bases between. The CDR3 consists of 18 residues. Drawing the rest from reference TRBV5-1 and TRBJ2-1, the complete variable domain is KAGVTQTPRYLIKTRGQQVTLSCSPISGHRSVSWYQQTPGQGLQFLFEYFSETQRNKGNFPGRFSGRQFSNSRSEMNVSTLELGDSALYLCASSPGGGGPGLSDEQFFGPGTRLTVL.